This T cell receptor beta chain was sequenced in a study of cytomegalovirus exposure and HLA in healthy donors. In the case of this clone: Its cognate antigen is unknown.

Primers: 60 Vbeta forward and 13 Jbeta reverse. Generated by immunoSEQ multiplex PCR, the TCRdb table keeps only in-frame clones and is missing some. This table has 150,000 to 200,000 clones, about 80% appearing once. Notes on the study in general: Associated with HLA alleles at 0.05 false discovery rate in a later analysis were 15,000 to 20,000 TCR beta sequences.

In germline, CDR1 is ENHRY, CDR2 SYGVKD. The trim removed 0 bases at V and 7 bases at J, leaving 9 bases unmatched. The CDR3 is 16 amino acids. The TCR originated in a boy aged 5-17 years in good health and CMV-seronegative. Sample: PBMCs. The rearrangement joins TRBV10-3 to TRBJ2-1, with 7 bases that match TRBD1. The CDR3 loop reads CAISESKGALGNEQFF. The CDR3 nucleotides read TGTGCCATCAGTGAGTCGAAGGGGGCATTGGGTAATGAGCAGTTCTTC.